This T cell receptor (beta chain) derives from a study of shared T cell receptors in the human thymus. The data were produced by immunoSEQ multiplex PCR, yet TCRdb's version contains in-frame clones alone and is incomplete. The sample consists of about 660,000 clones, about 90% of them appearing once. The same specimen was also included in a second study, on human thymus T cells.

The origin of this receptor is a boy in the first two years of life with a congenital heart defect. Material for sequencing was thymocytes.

DNA of the CDR3: TGTGCCAGCAGCCTGAGGGGGTTATTTACTGAAGCTTTCTTT. Protein product: CASSLRGLFTEAFF. The chain is built from TRBV14 and TRBJ1-1; D might be TRBD1 (6 bases). V lost 4 bases to trimming and J lost 5 bases, with 14 bases between them. The CDR3 spans 14 residues. Per germline, CDR1 SGHDN and CDR2 FVKESK.